This T cell receptor beta chain was obtained from a study of brain T cells in children with intractable seizures. For this clone: Its matching antigen is unknown.

TCRdb's table, derived via immunoSEQ multiplex PCR, lists solely in-frame clones and lacks some. The sample lists under 400,000 clones; over 85% were seen once. V lost 0 bases and J 1 base, leaving 12 bases between the germline ends. The CDR3 is 16 amino acids. CDR1 and CDR2 (germline): SGDLS, YYNGEE. The study, taken as a whole, reports: Viral specificity was inferred only from CDR3 similarity; HCMV serostatus was unknown.

Time point described: blood from clinic visit 5 months post-surgery; TSC patient then seizure free. This sample comprised peripheral blood, obtained 4 to 6 months after surgery. The chain joins TRBV9 to TRBJ2-3; D might be TRBD1 (5 bases). The sequence was obtained from a boy less than two years old with tuberous sclerosis and intractable seizures. The CDR3 region has the DNA TGTGCCAGCAGCGTAGAGGGGTGGGGTGGCACAGATACGCAGTATTTT. Its translation: CASSVEGWGGTDTQYF.